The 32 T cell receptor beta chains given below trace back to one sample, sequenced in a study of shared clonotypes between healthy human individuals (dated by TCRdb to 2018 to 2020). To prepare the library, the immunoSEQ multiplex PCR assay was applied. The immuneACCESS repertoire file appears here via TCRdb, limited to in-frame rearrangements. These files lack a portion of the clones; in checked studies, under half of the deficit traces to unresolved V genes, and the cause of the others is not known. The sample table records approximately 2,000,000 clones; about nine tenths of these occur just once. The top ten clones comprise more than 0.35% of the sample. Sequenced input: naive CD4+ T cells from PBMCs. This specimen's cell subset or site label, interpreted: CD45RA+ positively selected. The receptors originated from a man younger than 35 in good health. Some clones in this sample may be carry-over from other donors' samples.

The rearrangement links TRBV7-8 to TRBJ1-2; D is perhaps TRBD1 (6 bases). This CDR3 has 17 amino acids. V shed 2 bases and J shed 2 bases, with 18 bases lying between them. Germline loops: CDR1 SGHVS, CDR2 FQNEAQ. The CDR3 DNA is TGTGCCAGCAGCTTAACAAAAGCTGAAACAGGGAACTATGGCTACACCTTC. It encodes CASSLTKAETGNYGYTF.

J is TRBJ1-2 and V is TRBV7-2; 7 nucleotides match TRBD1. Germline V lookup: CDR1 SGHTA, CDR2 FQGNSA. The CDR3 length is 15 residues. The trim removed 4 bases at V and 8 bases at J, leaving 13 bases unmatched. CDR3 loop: CASSSRLDRPGGYTF. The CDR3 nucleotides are TGTGCCAGCAGCTCTAGATTGGACAGGCCGGGGGGCTACACCTTC.

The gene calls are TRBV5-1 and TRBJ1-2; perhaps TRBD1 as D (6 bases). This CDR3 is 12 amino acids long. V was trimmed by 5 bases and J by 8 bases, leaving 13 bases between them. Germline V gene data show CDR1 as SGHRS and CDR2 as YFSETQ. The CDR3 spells CASRSTGIGYTF. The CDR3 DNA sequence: TGCGCCAGCAGAAGTACAGGGATCGGCTACACCTTC.

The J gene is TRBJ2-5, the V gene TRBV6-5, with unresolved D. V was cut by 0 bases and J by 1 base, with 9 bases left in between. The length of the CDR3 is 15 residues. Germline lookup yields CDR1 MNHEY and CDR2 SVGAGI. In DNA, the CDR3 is TGTGCCAGCAGTTACTCGTTGATGCCCCAAGAGACCCAGTACTTC. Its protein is CASSYSLMPQETQYF.

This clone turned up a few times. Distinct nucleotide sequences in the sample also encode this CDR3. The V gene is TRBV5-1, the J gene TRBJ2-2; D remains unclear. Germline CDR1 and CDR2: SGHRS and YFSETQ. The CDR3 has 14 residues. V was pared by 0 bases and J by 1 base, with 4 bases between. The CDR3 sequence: CASSLVGNTGELFF. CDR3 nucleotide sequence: TGCGCCAGCAGCTTGGTTGGGAACACCGGGGAGCTGTTTTTT.

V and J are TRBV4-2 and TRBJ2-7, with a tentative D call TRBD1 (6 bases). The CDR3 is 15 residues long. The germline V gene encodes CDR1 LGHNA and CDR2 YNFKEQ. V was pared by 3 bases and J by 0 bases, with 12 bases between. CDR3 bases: TGTGCCAGCAGCCACAGACAGGCTGGCTCCTACGAGCAGTACTTC. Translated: CASSHRQAGSYEQYF.

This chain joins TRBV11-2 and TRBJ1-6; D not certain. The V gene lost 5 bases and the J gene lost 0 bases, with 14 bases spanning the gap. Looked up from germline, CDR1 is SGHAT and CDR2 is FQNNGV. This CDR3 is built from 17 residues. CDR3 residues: CASSPHRDSSYNSPLHF. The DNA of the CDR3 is TGTGCCAGCAGCCCCCATAGGGATAGCTCCTATAATTCACCCCTCCACTTT.

CDR3: CASSLGAGDEQYF. DNA of the CDR3: TGTGCCAGCAGCTTAGGGGCGGGGGACGAGCAGTACTTC. The chain has TRBV7-9 and TRBJ2-5, with 7 bases lining up with TRBD2. With the DNA end fitting TRBJ2-7 better, the J assignment may be wrong. Germline V lookup: CDR1 SEHNR, CDR2 FQNEAQ (reference sequence). The CDR3 consists of 13 residues.

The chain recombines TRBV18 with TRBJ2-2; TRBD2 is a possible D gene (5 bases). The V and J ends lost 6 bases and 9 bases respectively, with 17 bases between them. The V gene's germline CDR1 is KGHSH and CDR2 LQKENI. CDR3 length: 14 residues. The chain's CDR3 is CASSAGNPGRELFF. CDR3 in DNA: TGTGCCAGCTCGGCCGGGAACCCGGGCAGGGAGCTGTTTTTT.

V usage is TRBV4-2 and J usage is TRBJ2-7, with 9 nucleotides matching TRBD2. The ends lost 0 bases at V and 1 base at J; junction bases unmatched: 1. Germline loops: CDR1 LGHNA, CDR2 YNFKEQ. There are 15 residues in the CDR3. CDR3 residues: CASSQESGRSYEQYF. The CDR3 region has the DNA TGTGCCAGCAGCCAAGAGAGCGGGAGGTCCTACGAGCAGTACTTC.

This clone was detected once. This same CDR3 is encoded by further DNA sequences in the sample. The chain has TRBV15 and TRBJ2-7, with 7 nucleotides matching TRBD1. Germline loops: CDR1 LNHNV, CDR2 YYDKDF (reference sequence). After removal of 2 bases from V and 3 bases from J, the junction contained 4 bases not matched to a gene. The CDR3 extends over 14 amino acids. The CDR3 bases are TGTGCCACCAGCAGAAGGGACAGCAGCTACGAGCAGTACTTC. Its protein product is CATSRRDSSYEQYF.

CDR3 protein: CASRTGTGSSGELFF. For the CDR3, the DNA is TGTGCCAGCAGGACCGGGACAGGGTCCTCCGGGGAGCTGTTTTTT. J is TRBJ2-2 and V is TRBV6-4; 9 bases fit TRBD1. The germline V gene has CDR1 MRHNA and CDR2 SNTAGT. CDR3 length equals 15 residues. V lost 6 bases to trimming and J lost 6 bases; unmatched junction nucleotides: 8.

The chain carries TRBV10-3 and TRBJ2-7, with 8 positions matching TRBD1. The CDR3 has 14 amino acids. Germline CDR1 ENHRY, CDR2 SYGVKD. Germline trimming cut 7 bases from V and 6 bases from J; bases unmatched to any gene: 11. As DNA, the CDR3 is TGTGCCATCACTCAGGGGGCGCCAATGGTCGAGCAGTACTTC. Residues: CAITQGAPMVEQYF.

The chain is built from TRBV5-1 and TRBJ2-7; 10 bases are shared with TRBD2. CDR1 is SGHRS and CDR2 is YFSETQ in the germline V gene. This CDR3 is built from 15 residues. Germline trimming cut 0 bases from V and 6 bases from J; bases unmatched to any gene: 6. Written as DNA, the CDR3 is TGCGCCAGCAGCTTGGCCAGCGGGAGGGCCTTCGAGCAGTACTTC. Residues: CASSLASGRAFEQYF. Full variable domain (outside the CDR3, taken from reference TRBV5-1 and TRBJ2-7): KAGVTQTPRYLIKTRGQQVTLSCSPISGHRSVSWYQQTPGQGLQFLFEYFSETQRNKGNFPGRFSGRQFSNSRSEMNVSTLELGDSALYLCASSLASGRAFEQYFGPGTRLTVT.

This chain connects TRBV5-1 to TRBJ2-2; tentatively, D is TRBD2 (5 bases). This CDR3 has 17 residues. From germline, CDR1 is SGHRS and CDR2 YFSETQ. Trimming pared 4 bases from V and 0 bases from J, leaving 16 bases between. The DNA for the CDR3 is TGCGCCAGCAGCCCGTCGGGGAGCCATGCGAACACCGGGGAGCTGTTTTTT. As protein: CASSPSGSHANTGELFF.

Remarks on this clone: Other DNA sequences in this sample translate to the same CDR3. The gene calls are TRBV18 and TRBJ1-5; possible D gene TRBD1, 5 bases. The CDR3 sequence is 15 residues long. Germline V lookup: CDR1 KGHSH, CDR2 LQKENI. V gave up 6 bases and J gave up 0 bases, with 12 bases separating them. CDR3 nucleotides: TGTGCCAGCTCCCCCCCCGGGGGTAGCAATCAGCCCCAGCATTTT. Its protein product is CASSPPGGSNQPQHF.

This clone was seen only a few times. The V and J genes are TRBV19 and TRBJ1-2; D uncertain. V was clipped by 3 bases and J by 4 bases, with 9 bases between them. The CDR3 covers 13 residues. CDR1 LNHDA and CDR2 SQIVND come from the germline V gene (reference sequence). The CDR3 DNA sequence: TGTGCCAGTAGTATTGGCAGCCGCTATGGCTACACCTTC. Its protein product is CASSIGSRYGYTF.

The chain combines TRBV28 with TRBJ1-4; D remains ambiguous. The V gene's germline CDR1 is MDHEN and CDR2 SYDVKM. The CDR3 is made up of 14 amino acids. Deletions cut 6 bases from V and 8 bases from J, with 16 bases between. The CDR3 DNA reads TGTGCCAGCAGGAAGGGAACAGTTGTCGAAAAACTGTTTTTT. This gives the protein CASRKGTVVEKLFF.

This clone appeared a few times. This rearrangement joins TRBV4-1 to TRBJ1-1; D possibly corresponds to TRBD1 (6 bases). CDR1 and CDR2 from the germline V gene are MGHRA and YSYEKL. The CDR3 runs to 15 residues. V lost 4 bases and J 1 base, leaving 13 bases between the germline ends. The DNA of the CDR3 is TGCGCCAGCAGCCGAAACAGGGCGGGGAACACTGAAGCTTTCTTT. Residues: CASSRNRAGNTEAFF.

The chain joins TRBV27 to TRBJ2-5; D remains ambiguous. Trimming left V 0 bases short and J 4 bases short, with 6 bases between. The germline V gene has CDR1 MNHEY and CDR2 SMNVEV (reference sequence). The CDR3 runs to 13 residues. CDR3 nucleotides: TGTGCCAGCAGTTTATCGGGTCTAGAGACCCAGTACTTC. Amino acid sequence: CASSLSGLETQYF.

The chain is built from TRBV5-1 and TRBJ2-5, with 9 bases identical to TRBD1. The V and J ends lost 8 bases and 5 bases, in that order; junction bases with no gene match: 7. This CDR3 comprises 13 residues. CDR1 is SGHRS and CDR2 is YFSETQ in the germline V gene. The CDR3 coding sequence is TGCGCCAGTACCAACAGGGGGCGGGAGACCCAGTACTTC. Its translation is CASTNRGRETQYF.

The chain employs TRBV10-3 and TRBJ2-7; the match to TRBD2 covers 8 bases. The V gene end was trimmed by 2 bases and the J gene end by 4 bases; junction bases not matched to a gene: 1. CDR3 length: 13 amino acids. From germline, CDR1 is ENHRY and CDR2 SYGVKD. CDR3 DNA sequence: TGTGCCATCAGTGAGCCTAGCGGGTACGAGCAGTACTTC. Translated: CAISEPSGYEQYF.

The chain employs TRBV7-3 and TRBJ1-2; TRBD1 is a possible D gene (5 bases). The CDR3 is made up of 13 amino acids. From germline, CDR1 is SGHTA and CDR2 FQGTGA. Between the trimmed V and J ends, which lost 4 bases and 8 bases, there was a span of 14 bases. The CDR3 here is CASSYRDGAGYTF. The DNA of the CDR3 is TGTGCCAGCAGCTACCGGGACGGGGCGGGCTACACCTTC. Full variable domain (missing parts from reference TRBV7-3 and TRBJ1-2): GAGVSQTPSNKVTEKGKYVELRCDPISGHTALYWYRQSLGQGPEFLIYFQGTGAADDSGLPNDRFFAVRPEGSVSTLKIQRTERGDSAVYLCASSYRDGAGYTFGSGTRLTVV.

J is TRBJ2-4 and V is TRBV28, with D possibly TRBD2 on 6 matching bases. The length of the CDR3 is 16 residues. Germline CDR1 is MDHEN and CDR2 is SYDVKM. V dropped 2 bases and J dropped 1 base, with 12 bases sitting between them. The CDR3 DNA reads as TGTGCCAGCAGTTTACATCGGGGGTCGGCCAAAAACATTCAGTACTTC. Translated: CASSLHRGSAKNIQYF.

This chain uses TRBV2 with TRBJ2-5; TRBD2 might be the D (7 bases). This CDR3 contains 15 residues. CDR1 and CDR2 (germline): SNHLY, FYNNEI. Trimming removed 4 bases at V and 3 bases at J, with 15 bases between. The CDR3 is CASSGRRGGEETQYF. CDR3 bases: TGTGCCAGCAGTGGGCGTAGGGGGGGCGAAGAGACCCAGTACTTC.

CDR3 sequence reads: CASSEAGGWETQYF. The CDR3 region has the DNA TGTGCCAGTTCAGAAGCGGGAGGGTGGGAGACCCAGTACTTC. This chain connects TRBV7-3 to TRBJ2-5, with TRBD2 matching 10 bases. V gave up 9 bases and J gave up 5 bases; unmatched junction bases: 9. CDR1 and CDR2 from the germline V gene are SGHTA and FQGTGA. This CDR3 is 14 amino acids long.

The CDR3 DNA is TGTGCCAGCAGGTGGCTAGCGGGAAGCACAGATACGCAGTATTTT. This translates into CASRWLAGSTDTQYF. J is TRBJ2-3 and V is TRBV5-6, with 9 bases matching TRBD2. Germline V CDR1 and CDR2: SGHDT, YYEEEE. The junction had 4 bases not matched to a gene; V was cut back by 5 bases and J by 0 bases. This CDR3 is built from 15 residues.

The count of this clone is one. CDR3 sequence reads: CASSLGAVNSPLHF. CDR3 in DNA: TGTGCCAGCAGCTTAGGGGCGGTAAATTCACCCCTCCACTTT. The gene calls are TRBV7-2 and TRBJ1-6; D is ambiguous. The germline V gene encodes CDR1 SGHTA and CDR2 FQGNSA. CDR3 length: 14 residues. The V and J ends lost 1 base and 7 bases respectively, with 8 bases between them.

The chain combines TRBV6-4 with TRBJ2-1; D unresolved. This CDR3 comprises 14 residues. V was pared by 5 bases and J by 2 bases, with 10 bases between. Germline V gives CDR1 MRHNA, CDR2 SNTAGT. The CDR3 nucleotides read TGTGCCAGCAGTATCGGACCCCCCTACAATGAGCAGTTCTTC. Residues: CASSIGPPYNEQFF.

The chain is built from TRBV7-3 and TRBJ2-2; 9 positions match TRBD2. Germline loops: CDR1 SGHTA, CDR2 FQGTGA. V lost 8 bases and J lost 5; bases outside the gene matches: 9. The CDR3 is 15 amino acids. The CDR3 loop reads CASGPGLARTGELFF. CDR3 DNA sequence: TGTGCCAGCGGTCCGGGACTAGCAAGGACCGGGGAGCTGTTTTTT.

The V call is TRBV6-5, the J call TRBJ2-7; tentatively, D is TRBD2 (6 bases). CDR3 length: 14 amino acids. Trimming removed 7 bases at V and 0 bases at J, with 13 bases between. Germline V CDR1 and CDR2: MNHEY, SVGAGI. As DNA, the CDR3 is TGTGCCAGCAATGACCGGGGGAGCTCCTACGAGCAGTACTTC. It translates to CASNDRGSSYEQYF.

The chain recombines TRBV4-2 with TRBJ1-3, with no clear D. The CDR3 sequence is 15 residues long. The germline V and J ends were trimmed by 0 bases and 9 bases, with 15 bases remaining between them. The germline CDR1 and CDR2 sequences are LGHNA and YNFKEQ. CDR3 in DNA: TGTGCCAGCAGCCAAGATTTCGCCGGCTCCGGCACCATATATTTT. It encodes CASSQDFAGSGTIYF.